This T cell receptor beta chain was observed in a study of metastatic and nonmetastatic thyroid tumors (TCRdb year 2020). Turning to the overall study: Repertoires were compared across peripheral blood and tumor or nodule tissue samples from malignant and benign thyroid patients.

Spanning cysteine to phenylalanine, the CDR3 consists of 14 amino acids. Solely the CDR3 DNA is kept, with 42 bases framed from the first base. Trimming removed 0 bases from V and 14 bases from J, leaving 17 bases between the germline ends. Reading the germline V gene gives CDR1 MNHNS and CDR2 SASEGT. Preparation of the library involved PCR. Instrument used: Illumina HiSeq 4000. The TCR beta-chain CDR3 region of each patient was profiled by high-throughput sequencing. The study's own analysis went as follows. A classifier to discriminate distant-metastatic papillary thyroid cancer patients was built from CDR3 differences across clinicopathological groups. Repertoire diversity was assessed with the Shannon index, and tumor-blood repertoire similarity with the Morisita-Horn index. TCRdb reprocessed the public reads (quality trimming at Q25 with fastp, clone calling with MiXCR) and kept in-frame beta chains. The V and J calls follow TCRdb's processing rather than the paper's. The sample profile shows about 92,000 clones; under 15% of them were found once. The ten most abundant clones make up 3.6% of the sample.

The paper as a whole reports these results and caveats: In both blood and tumor samples, malignant tumors were reported to have significantly higher TCR beta diversity than benign nodules.

Before undergoing thyroid surgery, none of the patients had been given any kind of treatment. Patient clinical samples collected from about 2011 to 2018 were retrospectively analysed using T-cell receptor beta sequencing. This clone was counted only a few times. What antigen it recognizes has not been identified. Given a much more abundant clone one base away, this may be a read error. Other nucleotide sequences in the sample specify the same CDR3. What was sequenced was blood. The chain is encoded by TRBV6-1 joined to TRBJ2-4; the D gene is perhaps TRBD2, on 6 matching bases. The TCR was taken from a female donor with papillary thyroid cancer or a benign thyroid nodule (not recorded which). Some clones in this sample may be carry-over from other donors' samples. The CDR3 corresponds to CASSEASGGGNKYF. The nucleotides read TGTGCCAGCAGTGAAGCTAGCGGTGGTGGTAATAAGTACTTC.